The 19 T cell receptor beta chains below come from one sample, sequenced in a study of cytomegalovirus exposure and HLA in healthy donors. The PCR had 60 Vbeta and 13 Jbeta primers. Repertoires were generated with immunoSEQ multiplex PCR, while TCRdb's copy carries only in-frame clones and drops some. This sample has around 160,000 clones; 65% to 85% occur once, and the top ten carry roughly 6.3%. Sequencing was performed on PBMCs. These receptors all come from a woman between 40 and 55 years old in good health and CMV-seropositive.

This chain joins TRBV29-1 and TRBJ2-5; 7 bases map to TRBD2. The CDR3 has 13 residues. From germline, CDR1 is SQVTM and CDR2 ANQGSEA. V gave up 4 bases and J gave up 3 bases; unmatched junction bases: 5. Here the CDR3 DNA reads TGCAGCGTTGCTCCCGGGACTAAAGAGACCCAGTACTTC. Encoded protein: CSVAPGTKETQYF.

This clone was seen just once. Other DNA sequences in the same sample also yield this CDR3. The J gene is TRBJ1-1, the V gene TRBV6-1; 7 bases agree with TRBD1. CDR3 length: 14 amino acids. In germline, CDR1 is MNHNS, CDR2 SASEGT. V was clipped by 6 bases and J by 0 bases; unmatched bases: 4. The CDR3 region is CASSTGQLNTEAFF. CDR3 nucleotides: TGTGCCAGCAGCACGGGACAGTTGAACACTGAAGCTTTCTTT.

This clone was observed a single time. The chain combines TRBV2 with TRBJ1-1; TRBD1 aligns across 10 bases. The V gene's germline CDR1 is SNHLY and CDR2 FYNNEI. This CDR3 has 14 residues. J was trimmed by 6 bases and V by 6 bases; bases with no gene match: 7. In nucleotides, the CDR3 is TGTGCCAGCAGGGTGGACAGGGGGGTCCCTGAAGCTTTCTTT. It yields the protein CASRVDRGVPEAFF.

The chain links TRBV2 to TRBJ1-2, with TRBD1 matching over 10 bases. CDR1 and CDR2 (germline): SNHLY, FYNNEI. The length of the CDR3 is 14 residues. Trimming at V came to 7 bases and at J to 6 bases, leaving 8 bases not matched to a gene. The CDR3 loop reads CASKPTGGFDGYTF. The CDR3 region has the DNA TGTGCCAGCAAACCGACAGGGGGCTTCGATGGCTACACCTTC.

CDR3 DNA sequence: TGTGCCAGCGTAAGGGGCAGGGGGTCCTACGAGCAGTACTTC. It translates to CASVRGRGSYEQYF. The chain is built from TRBV6-6 and TRBJ2-7; the match to TRBD1 covers 7 bases. Germline V lookup: CDR1 MNHNY, CDR2 SVGAGI (reference sequence). The CDR3 has 14 residues. The junction had 8 bases not matched to a gene; V was cut back by 8 bases and J by 1 base.

CDR3 protein: CASSPQEVAYEQYF. The CDR3 DNA is TGTGCCAGCTCACCACAGGAGGTTGCCTACGAGCAGTACTTC. The chain has TRBV18 and TRBJ2-7; possible D gene TRBD2, 5 bases. The V gene lost 1 base and the J gene lost 2 bases, with 9 bases spanning the gap. The CDR3 runs to 14 residues. CDR1 and CDR2 (germline): KGHSH, LQKENI.

The V and J genes are TRBV5-4 and TRBJ2-7; 8 bases are shared with TRBD2. The germline V gene has CDR1 SGHNT and CDR2 YYREEE (reference sequence). This CDR3 has 19 residues. Trimming cost V 5 bases and J 0 bases; bases outside gene matches: 19. Here the CDR3 reads CASRPTTPGLAAVSYEQYF. CDR3 bases: TGTGCCAGCAGACCCACTACTCCCGGACTAGCTGCCGTCTCCTACGAGCAGTACTTC. The entire variable domain, with the rest obtained from reference TRBV5-4 and TRBJ2-7, is as follows: ETGVTQSPTHLIKTRGQQVTLRCSSQSGHNTVSWYQQALGQGPQFIFQYYREEENGRGNFPPRFSGLQFPNYSSELNVNALELDDSALYLCASRPTTPGLAAVSYEQYFGPGTRLTVT.

V is TRBV2 and J is TRBJ2-5; weak D call: TRBD1 (6 bases). The DNA end is a closer match to TRBJ2-7, so the J assignment may be wrong. Germline V gene sequence: CDR1 SNHLY, CDR2 FYNNEI. The CDR3 is made up of 13 amino acids. This CDR3 reads CASSVQGVREQYF. The DNA of the CDR3 is TGTGCCAGCAGTGTACAGGGAGTTCGCGAGCAGTACTTC.

V gene TRBV2 combines with J gene TRBJ1-1; 7 bases match TRBD1. V shed 3 bases, J shed 5 bases, and the junction held 9 bases outside the gene matches. This CDR3 comprises 15 residues. Germline V gene sequence: CDR1 SNHLY, CDR2 FYNNEI. The DNA for the CDR3 is TGTGCCAGCAGTGATAGGGCAGGGGGATTAACTGAAGCTTTCTTT. Translation: CASSDRAGGLTEAFF.

This chain's CDR3 is CAIGQGENYGYTF. As DNA, the CDR3 is TGTGCCATCGGGCAGGGGGAAAACTATGGCTACACCTTC. V usage is TRBV10-3 and J usage is TRBJ1-2; 7 bases map to TRBD1. Germline values: CDR1 ENHRY, CDR2 SYGVKD. This CDR3 spans 13 amino acids. Trimming at V came to 8 bases and at J to 2 bases, leaving 5 bases not matched to a gene.

The J gene is TRBJ1-1, the V gene TRBV6-5; D remains ambiguous. The V end lost 2 bases, the J end lost 8 bases, and 6 bases lay between the germline ends. This CDR3 is 11 amino acids long. Germline V gene lookup returns CDR1 MNHEY and CDR2 SVGAGI. CDR3 sequence: CASSYLGEAFF. CDR3 bases: TGTGCCAGCAGTTACCTTGGCGAAGCTTTCTTT.

J is TRBJ1-2 and V is TRBV19; perhaps TRBD1 as D (5 bases). The CDR3 sequence is 15 residues long. Germline V gives CDR1 LNHDA, CDR2 SQIVND (reference sequence). V was clipped by 6 bases and J by 4 bases, with 18 bases between them. CDR3 coding DNA: TGTGCCAGTAGCAGGGCCCGGGTGTCCGCCTATGGCTACACCTTC. The encoded protein is CASSRARVSAYGYTF.

This clone has a single count. The chain joins TRBV10-3 to TRBJ2-7; 9 bases align to TRBD2. This CDR3 is built from 15 residues. Germline CDR1 is ENHRY and CDR2 is SYGVKD. The V gene end was trimmed by 0 bases and the J gene end by 6 bases; junction bases not matched to a gene: 6. The chain's CDR3 is CAISESNSGGVEQYF. CDR3 DNA sequence: TGTGCCATCAGTGAGTCCAATAGCGGGGGCGTCGAGCAGTACTTC.

The J gene is TRBJ1-5, the V gene TRBV28, with 7 bases lining up with TRBD1. Germline V gene data show CDR1 as MDHEN and CDR2 as SYDVKM. The CDR3 extends over 16 amino acids. The trim removed 5 bases at V and 0 bases at J, leaving 7 bases unmatched. The CDR3 DNA follows: TGTGCCAGCAGTCTGAGACAGGGTAATAGCAATCAGCCCCAGCATTTT. Translating it yields CASSLRQGNSNQPQHF.

The chain has TRBV6-5 and TRBJ1-5, with D perhaps TRBD1 (5 bases). The CDR3 extends over 13 amino acids. The V gene's germline CDR1 is MNHEY and CDR2 SVGAGI. V was cut by 4 bases and J by 9 bases, with 13 bases left in between. CDR3 region: CASSSGPFRPQHF. CDR3 sequence (DNA): TGTGCCAGCAGTTCAGGGCCCTTTCGGCCCCAGCATTTT.

This clone was seen only once. The rearrangement links TRBV2 to TRBJ1-1; 8 nucleotides agree with TRBD1. The CDR3 spans 15 residues. V shed 7 bases and J 4 bases; nucleotides not matched to a gene: 11. Germline V gives CDR1 SNHLY, CDR2 FYNNEI. The CDR3: CASKGDQGASTEAFF. CDR3 nucleotide sequence: TGTGCCAGCAAGGGGGATCAGGGGGCGAGCACTGAAGCTTTCTTT.

This sequence joins TRBV19 and TRBJ2-7; tentative D call: TRBD1 (5 bases). V shed 3 bases and J shed 2 bases, with 11 bases lying between them. Germline-derived CDR1 and CDR2 are LNHDA and SQIVND (reference sequence). The CDR3 spans 14 residues. The CDR3 loop reads CASSIMGRAYEQYF. The CDR3 DNA is TGTGCCAGTAGTATTATGGGGCGAGCCTACGAGCAGTACTTC.

This clone was found once. The CDR3 DNA reads TGTGCCAGCAGCTTAAGGCTAGCGGGAGACACCGGGGAGCTGTTTTTT. Amino acid sequence: CASSLRLAGDTGELFF. The chain joins TRBV7-3 to TRBJ2-2; 10 bases are shared with TRBD2. This CDR3 has 16 amino acids. V was pared by 1 base and J by 3 bases, with 2 bases of the junction left unmatched. Germline values: CDR1 SGHTA, CDR2 FQGTGA.

The chain employs TRBV2 and TRBJ2-2; 9 bases are shared with TRBD1. Germline CDR1 SNHLY, CDR2 FYNNEI. The CDR3 consists of 15 residues. J was trimmed by 1 base and V by 11 bases; bases with no gene match: 8. CDR3 protein: CASWEGQGNTGELFF. The CDR3 DNA follows: TGTGCCTCCTGGGAGGGACAGGGGAACACCGGGGAGCTGTTTTTT.